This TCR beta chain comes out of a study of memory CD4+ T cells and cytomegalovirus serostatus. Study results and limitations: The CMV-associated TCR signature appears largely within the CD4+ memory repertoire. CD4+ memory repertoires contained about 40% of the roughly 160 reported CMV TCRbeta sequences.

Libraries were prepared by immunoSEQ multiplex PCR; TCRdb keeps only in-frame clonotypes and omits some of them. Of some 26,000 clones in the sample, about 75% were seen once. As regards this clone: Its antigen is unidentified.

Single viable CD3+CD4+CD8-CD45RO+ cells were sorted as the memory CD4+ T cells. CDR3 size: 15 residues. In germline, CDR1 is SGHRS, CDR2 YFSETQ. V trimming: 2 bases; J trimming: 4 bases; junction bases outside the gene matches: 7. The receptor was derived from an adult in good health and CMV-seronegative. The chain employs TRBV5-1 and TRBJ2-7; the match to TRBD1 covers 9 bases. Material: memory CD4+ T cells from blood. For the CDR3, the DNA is TGCGCCAGCAGCTTAAGTACAGGGGGCGGATACGAGCAGTACTTC. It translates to CASSLSTGGGYEQYF.